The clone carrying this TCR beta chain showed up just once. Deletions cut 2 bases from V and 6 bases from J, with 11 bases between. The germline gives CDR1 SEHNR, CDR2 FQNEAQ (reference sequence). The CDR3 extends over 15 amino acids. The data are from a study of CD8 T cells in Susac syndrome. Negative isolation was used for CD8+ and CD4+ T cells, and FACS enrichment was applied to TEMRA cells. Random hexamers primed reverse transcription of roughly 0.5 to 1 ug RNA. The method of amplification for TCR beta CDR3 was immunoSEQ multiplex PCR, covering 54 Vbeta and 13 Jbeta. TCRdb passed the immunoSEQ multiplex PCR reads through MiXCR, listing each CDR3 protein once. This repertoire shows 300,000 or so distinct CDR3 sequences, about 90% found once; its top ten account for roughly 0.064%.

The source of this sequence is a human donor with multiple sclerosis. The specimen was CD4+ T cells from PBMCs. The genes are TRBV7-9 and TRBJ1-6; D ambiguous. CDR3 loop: CASSLTGPVNSPLHF. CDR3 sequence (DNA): TGTGCCAGCAGCTTAACGGGTCCTGTTAATTCACCCCTCCACTTT.